These 10 T cell receptor beta chains came from one sample sequenced in a study of naive and memory T cell subsets. Treatment of the sample: skin biopsy from PPD injection site in Mantoux-positive individual. Reverse transcription used DNase-treated unsorted total RNA, aiming for roughly 1 to 1000 ng. Alpha and beta constant region primers primed reverse transcription for blood and skin samples. From the UMI-ligation and nested PCR reads, TCRdb called clonotypes with MiXCR, one entry per CDR3 protein. The sample yields over 15,000 distinct CDR3 sequences, 8% to 10% seen once. This specimen was skin, taken from a tuberculin skin test site. The receptors come from an adult in good health.

Points on this clonotype: This sequence may be a read error, since a much larger clone differs from it by one base. The rearrangement uses TRBV7-6 and TRBJ2-1, with D possibly matching TRBD2 (9 bases). The germline gives CDR1 SGHVS, CDR2 FNYEAQ. V dropped 8 bases and J dropped 3 bases, with 32 bases sitting between them. This CDR3 has 20 amino acids. Here the CDR3 DNA reads TGTGCCAGCGGCCTTAGGACAGGGACTAGCCCCAAGTCTGACTACAATGAGCAGTTCTTC. Translation gives CASGLRTGTSPKSDYNEQFF.

The chain carries TRBV3-1 and TRBJ2-1; 9 bases are a match to TRBD1. The CDR3 length is 15 residues. In germline, CDR1 is LGHDT, CDR2 YNNKEL (reference sequence). After removal of 4 bases from V and 5 bases from J, the junction contained 6 bases not matched to a gene. CDR3 protein: CASSPQWTGDNEQFF. The CDR3 DNA reads as TGTGCCAGCAGCCCACAATGGACAGGGGACAATGAGCAGTTCTTC.

The chain carries TRBV3-1 and TRBJ2-7; 8 positions agree with TRBD2. V lost 1 base, J lost 3 bases, and 5 bases stayed unmatched. The CDR3 sequence is 15 residues long. In germline, CDR1 is LGHDT, CDR2 YNNKEL (reference sequence). The chain's CDR3 is CASSQGRGACYEQYF. As DNA, the CDR3 is TGTGCCAGCAGCCAAGGGCGGGGGGCCTGCTACGAGCAGTACTTC.

The CDR3 region is CASSQDWPRLAGANEQYF. In DNA, the CDR3 is TGTGCCAGCAGCCAAGATTGGCCGAGACTAGCGGGGGCCAACGAGCAGTACTTC. The chain couples TRBV3-1 to TRBJ2-7; 12 bases map to TRBD2. Germline values: CDR1 LGHDT, CDR2 YNNKEL (reference sequence). With 0 bases clipped from V and 5 bases from J, the junction kept 11 bases outside the gene matches. This CDR3 is built from 18 residues.

The chain is built from TRBV25-1 and TRBJ1-2, with a weak D call TRBD1 (6 bases). The ends were cut back, 5 bases at V and 6 bases at J, with 10 bases in the middle. The CDR3 length is 12 residues. The germline CDR1 and CDR2 sequences are MGHDK and SYGVNS. CDR3 DNA: TGTGCCAGCAGTTCTCAGGGGAATGGCTACACCTTC. Translation: CASSSQGNGYTF.

By share of the sample, this clonotype is medium-sized. This chain joins TRBV30 and TRBJ1-6, with D uncertain. Germline V gene data show CDR1 as GTSNPN and CDR2 as SVGIG (reference sequence). Trimming left V 2 bases short and J 9 bases short, with 8 bases between. The CDR3 is made up of 12 amino acids. The CDR3 DNA reads TGTGCCTGGAGTACAAGTCGTTCACCCCTCCACTTT. It is translated as CAWSTSRSPLHF.

CDR3 coding DNA: TGCAGCGTTGAAGAAGGGACTAAAACCCAGTACTTC. Residues: CSVEEGTKTQYF. The chain couples TRBV29-1 to TRBJ2-5, with 7 positions matching TRBD2. V gave up 0 bases and J gave up 8 bases; unmatched junction bases: 3. In germline, CDR1 is SQVTM, CDR2 ANQGSEA. The CDR3 covers 12 residues.

The rearrangement links TRBV29-1 to TRBJ1-1, with 8 bases aligning to TRBD1. The CDR3 runs to 12 residues. Germline-derived CDR1 and CDR2 are SQVTM and ANQGSEA. J was trimmed by 12 bases and V by 6 bases; bases with no gene match: 12. The CDR3 sequence is CSVGAGGEASFF. The CDR3 nucleotides are TGCAGCGTGGGGGCAGGGGGCGAAGCGTCTTTCTTT. Using reference TRBV29-1 and TRBJ1-1 for the parts outside the CDR3, the full variable domain is SAVISQKPSRDICQRGTSLTIQCQVDSQVTMMFWYRQQPGQSLTLIATANQGSEATYESGFVIDKFPISRPNLTFSTLTVSNMSPEDSSIYLCSVGAGGEASFFGQGTRLTVV.

This clonotype was counted many times. This rearrangement joins TRBV2 to TRBJ2-1, with D perhaps matching TRBD1 (5 bases). The CDR3 has 14 amino acids. Germline values: CDR1 SNHLY, CDR2 FYNNEI. The germline V and J ends were trimmed by 6 bases and 9 bases, with 18 bases remaining between them. This CDR3 reads CASRGLKTEGEQFF. The CDR3 bases are TGTGCCAGCAGGGGCCTGAAGACAGAAGGTGAGCAGTTCTTC.

This clonotype is medium-sized (0.01 to 0.1%) by share. The J gene is TRBJ2-3, the V gene TRBV6-4; D might be TRBD2 (6 bases). The V end was cut by 2 bases, the J end by 0 bases, with 6 bases between. The CDR3 spans 14 residues. Germline V gene lookup returns CDR1 MRHNA and CDR2 SNTAGT. The CDR3 region is CASSDGTSTDTQYF. The CDR3 region has the DNA TGTGCCAGCAGTGACGGGACTAGCACAGATACGCAGTATTTT.